Detailed here is one T cell receptor (beta chain). The entry originates in a study of blood T cell repertoires in COVID-19. Across the study: Acute and convalescent COVID-19 specimens originated in the United States, Italy and Spain.

CDR1 and CDR2 (germline): MDHEN, SYDVKM. Losses at the gene ends were 11 bases for V and 6 bases for J; bases not matched to a gene: 13. This CDR3 comprises 14 residues. The Seattle patients joined while their infection was active and were tracked longitudinally afterward. As processed by the authors: Nucleated cell counts were estimated from reference gene primer amplification. Clones were read by immunoSEQ multiplex PCR, and TCRdb kept only the in-frame ones, dropping some. That table furnishes V, J and clone size, whereas the DNA furnished D and trimming. The sample contains roughly 160,000 clones, 84% of which appear only once.

Source material: peripheral blood. This clonotype was obtained from a woman at least 80 years old with COVID-19, enrolled during active disease. J is TRBJ1-5 and V is TRBV28; 7 bases align to TRBD1. The CDR3 sequence is CAVLPDRAAQPQHF. In DNA form, the CDR3 reads TGTGCCGTCTTACCCGACAGGGCGGCTCAGCCCCAGCATTTT. Drawing the rest from reference TRBV28 and TRBJ1-5, the complete variable domain is DVKVTQSSRYLVKRTGEKVFLECVQDMDHENMFWYRQDPGLGLRLIYFSYDVKMKEKGDIPEGYSVSREKKERFSLILESASTNQTSMYLCAVLPDRAAQPQHFGDGTRLSIL.